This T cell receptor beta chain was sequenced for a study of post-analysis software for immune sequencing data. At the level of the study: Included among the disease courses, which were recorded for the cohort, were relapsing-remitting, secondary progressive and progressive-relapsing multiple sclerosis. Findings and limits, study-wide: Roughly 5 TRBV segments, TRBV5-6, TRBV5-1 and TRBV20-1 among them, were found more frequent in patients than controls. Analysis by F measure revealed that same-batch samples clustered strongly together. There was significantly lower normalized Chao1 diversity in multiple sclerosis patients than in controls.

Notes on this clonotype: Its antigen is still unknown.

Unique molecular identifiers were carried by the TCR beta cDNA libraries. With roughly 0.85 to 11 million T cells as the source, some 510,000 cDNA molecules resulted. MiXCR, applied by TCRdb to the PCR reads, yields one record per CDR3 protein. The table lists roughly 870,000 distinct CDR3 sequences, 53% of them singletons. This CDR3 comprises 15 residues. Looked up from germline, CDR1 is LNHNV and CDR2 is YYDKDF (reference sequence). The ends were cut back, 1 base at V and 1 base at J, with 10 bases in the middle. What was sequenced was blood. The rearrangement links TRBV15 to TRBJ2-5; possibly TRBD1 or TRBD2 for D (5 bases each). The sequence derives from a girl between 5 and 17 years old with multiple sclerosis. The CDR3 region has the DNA TGTGCCACCAGCAGAGTTCGGGGCACCCAAGAGACCCAGTACTTC. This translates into CATSRVRGTQETQYF.